This T cell receptor (beta chain) was sequenced during a study of blood T cell repertoires in COVID-19. Here immunoSEQ multiplex PCR was the method, and the copy in TCRdb shows in-frame clones only, minus some. The table has 20,000 or so clones, around 89% seen once; the top ten hold around 7.7%. Germline V gene lookup returns CDR1 SGHRS and CDR2 YFSETQ. Germline trimming cut 7 bases from V and 0 bases from J; bases unmatched to any gene: 10. CDR3 length: 17 residues. This receptor was obtained from a woman aged 55-75 years with active COVID-19. Sequenced sample: peripheral blood. This rearrangement joins TRBV5-1 to TRBJ2-7; 13 bases are shared with TRBD2. CDR3 region: CASQPGLAGRSSYEQYF. In DNA, the CDR3 is TGCGCCAGCCAACCGGGACTAGCGGGAAGGAGCTCCTACGAGCAGTACTTC.